What follows are 12 T cell receptor beta chains derived from one specimen sequenced in a study of shared clonotypes between healthy human individuals. Measured with immunoSEQ multiplex PCR; TCRdb has only the in-frame clones, and not every one. The repertoire includes more than 550,000 clones, roughly 87% of them detected once, and approximately 35% sits in the top ten. Source material: memory CD8+ T cells from PBMCs. The subset denotes: CD45RO+ cells pooled with CCR7-negative TemRA cells. Receptors were obtained from a man in his late teens or twenties in good health. Some clones in this sample may be carry-over from other donors' samples.

This chain uses TRBV28 with TRBJ1-1, with a weak D call TRBD1 (5 bases). V shed 1 base and J shed 4 bases, with 10 bases lying between them. Germline CDR1 and CDR2: MDHEN and SYDVKM. The CDR3 consists of 14 residues. The CDR3 sequence is CASSLSGGTTEAFF. The CDR3 nucleotides read TGTGCCAGCAGTTTATCGGGGGGGACCACTGAAGCTTTCTTT. The full variable domain, rest sourced from reference TRBV28 and TRBJ1-1, is DVKVTQSSRYLVKRTGEKVFLECVQDMDHENMFWYRQDPGLGLRLIYFSYDVKMKEKGDIPEGYSVSREKKERFSLILESASTNQTSMYLCASSLSGGTTEAFFGQGTRLTVV.

The chain recombines TRBV27 with TRBJ2-5, with 7 bases matching TRBD1. Germline assignment: CDR1 MNHEY and CDR2 SMNVEV (reference sequence). This CDR3 is 14 amino acids long. The V gene end was trimmed by 4 bases and the J gene end by 7 bases; junction bases not matched to a gene: 9. The CDR3 region is CASSYSTGVGTQYF. The CDR3 coding sequence is TGTGCCAGCAGTTACAGTACAGGGGTGGGGACCCAGTACTTC.

CDR3 DNA sequence: TGTGCCAGCAGTTCGGGGGGTAGGCTCGAGCAGTACTTC. This sequence encodes CASSSGGRLEQYF. The chain is built from TRBV27 and TRBJ2-7; 7 bases map to TRBD2. The J segment lost 6 bases and the V segment lost 4 bases, leaving 6 bases of the junction unmatched. This CDR3 spans 13 amino acids. The germline V gene encodes CDR1 MNHEY and CDR2 SMNVEV (reference sequence).

The chain carries TRBV7-9 and TRBJ2-7, with TRBD2 as a possible D gene (6 bases). Germline lookup yields CDR1 SEHNR and CDR2 FQNEAQ (reference sequence). The CDR3 consists of 15 residues. V dropped 0 bases and J dropped 3 bases, with 12 bases sitting between them. In DNA form, the CDR3 reads TGTGCCAGCAGCTTAGCAGGAGGGCAGTACTACGAGCAGTACTTC. Its protein is CASSLAGGQYYEQYF.

The rearrangement links TRBV28 to TRBJ2-3, with D hard to call. Between the trimmed V and J ends, which lost 6 bases and 0 bases, there was a span of 13 bases. The germline V gene has CDR1 MDHEN and CDR2 SYDVKM. The CDR3 length is 15 residues. CDR3 sequence: CASRHRRSSTDTQYF. The DNA for the CDR3 is TGTGCCAGCAGGCACCGAAGATCTAGCACAGATACGCAGTATTTT.

V and J are TRBV7-9 and TRBJ2-1; TRBD2 aligns across 13 bases. J lost 6 bases, V lost 5 bases, and 4 bases had no gene match. Per germline, CDR1 SEHNR and CDR2 FQNEAQ (reference sequence). This CDR3 has 15 amino acids. CDR3 protein: CASSPRTSGSNEQFF. CDR3 in DNA: TGTGCCAGCAGCCCGCGGACTAGCGGGAGCAATGAGCAGTTCTTC.

V usage is TRBV19 and J usage is TRBJ2-7; 8 positions agree with TRBD1. Trimming removed 1 base from V and 4 bases from J; junction bases left unmatched: 6. Germline CDR1 and CDR2: LNHDA and SQIVND (reference sequence). This CDR3 contains 15 residues. The CDR3 region is CASSIGTGWFYEQYF. CDR3 nucleotide sequence: TGTGCCAGTAGTATAGGGACAGGGTGGTTTTACGAGCAGTACTTC.

This clone was counted a single time. The gene calls are TRBV29-1 and TRBJ2-4; D is ambiguous. With 3 bases removed from V and 0 bases from J, the gap between germline ends came to 12 bases. The CDR3 consists of 15 residues. Per the germline V gene, CDR1 is SQVTM and CDR2 is ANQGSEA. In nucleotides, the CDR3 is TGCAGCGTTGAGGTTCCGATGTTAGCCAAAAACATTCAGTACTTC. It is translated as CSVEVPMLAKNIQYF.

CDR3 sequence: CASSPPHGASYEQYF. The CDR3 DNA follows: TGTGCCAGCTCCCCCCCGCATGGAGCCTCCTACGAGCAGTACTTC. The chain has TRBV18 and TRBJ2-7, with unresolved D. V lost 6 bases and J lost 0, with 15 bases in between. The CDR3 contains 15 residues. CDR1 is KGHSH and CDR2 is LQKENI in the germline V gene.

The chain couples TRBV9 to TRBJ1-2; D is perhaps TRBD1 (5 bases). V lost 0 bases, J lost 9 bases, and 24 bases lay in between. The CDR3 length is 17 residues. The V gene's germline CDR1 is SGDLS and CDR2 YYNGEE. The CDR3 nucleotides read TGTGCCAGCAGCGTAGACGCAGACATGGCCGAATCAGGGAGCTACACCTTC. This sequence encodes CASSVDADMAESGSYTF.

The rearrangement links TRBV9 to TRBJ1-2; TRBD1 is a possible D gene (5 bases). Trimming pared 7 bases from V and 2 bases from J, leaving 15 bases between. This CDR3 contains 14 residues. Per germline, CDR1 SGDLS and CDR2 YYNGEE. This chain's CDR3 is CASRREGLNYGYTF. In DNA form, the CDR3 reads TGTGCCAGCCGGCGGGAGGGGTTAAACTATGGCTACACCTTC. Filled out from reference TRBV9 and TRBJ1-2, the complete variable domain reads DSGVTQTPKHLITATGQRVTLRCSPRSGDLSVYWYQQSLDQGLQFLIQYYNGEERAKGNILERFSAQQFPDLHSELNLSSLELGDSALYFCASRREGLNYGYTFGSGTRLTVV.

The sample holds one count of this clone. The chain employs TRBV7-9 and TRBJ1-2; no clear D. Germline CDR1 SEHNR, CDR2 FQNEAQ (reference sequence). There are 15 residues in the CDR3. Deletions cut 2 bases from V and 4 bases from J, with 14 bases between. This chain's CDR3 is CASSLSHFGFYGYTF. The DNA of the CDR3 is TGTGCCAGCAGCTTAAGCCACTTCGGATTCTATGGCTACACCTTC.